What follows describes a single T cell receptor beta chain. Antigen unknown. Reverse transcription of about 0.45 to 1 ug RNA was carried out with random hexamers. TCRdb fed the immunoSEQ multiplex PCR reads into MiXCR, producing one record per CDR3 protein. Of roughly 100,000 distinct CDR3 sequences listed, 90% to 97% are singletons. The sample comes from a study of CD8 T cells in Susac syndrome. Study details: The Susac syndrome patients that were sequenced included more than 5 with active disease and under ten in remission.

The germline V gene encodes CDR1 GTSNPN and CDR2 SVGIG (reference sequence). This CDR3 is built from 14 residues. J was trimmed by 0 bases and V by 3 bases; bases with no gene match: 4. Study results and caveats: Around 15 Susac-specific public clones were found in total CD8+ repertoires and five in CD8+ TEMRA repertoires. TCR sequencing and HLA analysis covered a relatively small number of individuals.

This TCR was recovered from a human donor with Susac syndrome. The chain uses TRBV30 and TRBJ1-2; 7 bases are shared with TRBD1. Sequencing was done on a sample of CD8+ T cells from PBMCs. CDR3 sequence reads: CAWRAGTANYGYTF. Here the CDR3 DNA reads TGTGCCTGGAGGGCAGGGACAGCTAACTATGGCTACACCTTC.